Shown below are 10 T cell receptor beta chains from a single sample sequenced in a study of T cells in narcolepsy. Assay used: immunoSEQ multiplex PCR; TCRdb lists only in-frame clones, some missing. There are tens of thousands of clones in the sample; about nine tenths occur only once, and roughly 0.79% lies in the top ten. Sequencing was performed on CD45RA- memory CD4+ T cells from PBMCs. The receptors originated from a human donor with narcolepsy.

CDR3 loop: CAWSVGYRDSGLYEQYF. In DNA, the CDR3 is TGTGCCTGGAGTGTCGGATACCGGGACAGTGGATTGTACGAGCAGTACTTC. J is TRBJ2-7 and V is TRBV30; TRBD1 matches 7 bases. Losses at the gene ends were 0 bases for V and 4 bases for J; bases not matched to a gene: 15. The germline CDR1 and CDR2 sequences are GTSNPN and SVGIG (reference sequence). The CDR3 covers 17 residues.

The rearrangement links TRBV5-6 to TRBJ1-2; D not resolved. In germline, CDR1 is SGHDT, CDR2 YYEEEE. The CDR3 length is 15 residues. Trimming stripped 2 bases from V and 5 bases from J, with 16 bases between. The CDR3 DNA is TGTGCCAGCAGCTTCGAGGGAATAGTCACATATGGCTACACCTTC. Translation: CASSFEGIVTYGYTF.

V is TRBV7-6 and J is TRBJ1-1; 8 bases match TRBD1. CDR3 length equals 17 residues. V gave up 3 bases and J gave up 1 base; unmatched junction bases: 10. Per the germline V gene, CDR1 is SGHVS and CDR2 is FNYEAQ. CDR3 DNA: TGTGCCAGCAGCTTGTCAGGGGGCGCCCCGACGAACACTGAAGCTTTCTTT. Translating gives CASSLSGGAPTNTEAFF.

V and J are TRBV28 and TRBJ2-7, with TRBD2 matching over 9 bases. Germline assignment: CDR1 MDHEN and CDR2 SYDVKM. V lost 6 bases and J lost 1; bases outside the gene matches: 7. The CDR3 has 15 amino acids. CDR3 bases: TGTGCCAGCAGCCCGGCGGGGGGGTTATCCTACGAGCAGTACTTC. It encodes CASSPAGGLSYEQYF.

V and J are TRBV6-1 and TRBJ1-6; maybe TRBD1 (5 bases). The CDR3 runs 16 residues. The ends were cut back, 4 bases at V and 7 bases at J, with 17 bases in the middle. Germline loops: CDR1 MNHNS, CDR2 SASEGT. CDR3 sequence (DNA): TGTGCCAGCAGTGGCGGGGGGGGTTCGAGGAATTCACCCCTCCACTTT. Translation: CASSGGGGSRNSPLHF.

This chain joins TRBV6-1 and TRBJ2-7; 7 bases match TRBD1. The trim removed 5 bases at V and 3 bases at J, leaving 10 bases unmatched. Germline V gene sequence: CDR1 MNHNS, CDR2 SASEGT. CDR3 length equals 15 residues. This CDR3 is CASSSMSRQGYEQYF. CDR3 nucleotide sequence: TGTGCCAGCAGTTCTATGAGTAGACAGGGCTACGAGCAGTACTTC.

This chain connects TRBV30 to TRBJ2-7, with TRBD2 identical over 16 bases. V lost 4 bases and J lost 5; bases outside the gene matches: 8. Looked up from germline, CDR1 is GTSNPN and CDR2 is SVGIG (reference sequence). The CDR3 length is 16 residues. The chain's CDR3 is CAWTRGLAGGPDEQYF. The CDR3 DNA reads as TGTGCCTGGACCCGGGGACTAGCGGGAGGGCCCGACGAGCAGTACTTC.

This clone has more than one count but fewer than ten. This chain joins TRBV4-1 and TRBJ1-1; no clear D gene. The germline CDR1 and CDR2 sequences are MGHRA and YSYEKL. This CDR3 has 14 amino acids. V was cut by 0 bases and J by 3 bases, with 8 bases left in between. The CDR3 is CASSQDGGDTEAFF. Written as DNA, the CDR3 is TGCGCCAGCAGCCAAGATGGAGGAGACACTGAAGCTTTCTTT.

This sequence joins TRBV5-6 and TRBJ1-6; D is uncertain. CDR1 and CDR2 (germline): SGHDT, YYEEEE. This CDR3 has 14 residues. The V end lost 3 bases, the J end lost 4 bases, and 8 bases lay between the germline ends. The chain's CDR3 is CASSSDLYNSPLHF. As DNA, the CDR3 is TGTGCCAGCAGCTCCGACTTATATAATTCACCCCTCCACTTT.

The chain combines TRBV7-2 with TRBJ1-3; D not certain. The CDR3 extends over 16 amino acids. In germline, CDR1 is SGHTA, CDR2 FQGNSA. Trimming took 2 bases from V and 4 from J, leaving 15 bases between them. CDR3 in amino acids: CASSLKGPMVGNTIYF. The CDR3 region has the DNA TGTGCCAGCAGCTTAAAAGGCCCAATGGTGGGAAACACCATATATTTT.